One sample yielded the 24 T cell receptor beta chains listed below, sequenced in a study of shared clonotypes between healthy human individuals. Repertoires were generated with immunoSEQ multiplex PCR, while TCRdb's copy carries only in-frame clones and drops some. The sample contains 1.6 million or so clones, roughly 95% of which appear only once. Material for sequencing was naive CD4+ T cells sorted from blood. Subset denoted: CD45RA+ positively selected. These receptors came from a man aged 25 to 45 in good health.

The chain has TRBV11-2 and TRBJ2-7; unclear D gene. The germline CDR1 and CDR2 sequences are SGHAT and FQNNGV. CDR3 length equals 12 residues. V was clipped by 1 base and J by 6 bases, with 7 bases between them. CDR3 protein: CASSLVGLEQYF. The CDR3 nucleotides are TGTGCCAGCAGCTTAGTGGGTCTCGAGCAGTACTTC. The full variable domain, rest sourced from reference TRBV11-2 and TRBJ2-7, is EAGVAQSPRYKIIEKRQSVAFWCNPISGHATLYWYQQILGQGPKLLIQFQNNGVVDDSQLPKDRFSAERLKGVDSTLKIQPAKLEDSAVYLCASSLVGLEQYFGPGTRLTVT.

The chain couples TRBV7-3 to TRBJ1-1, with D possibly matching TRBD1 (5 bases). V was shortened by 0 bases and J by 2 bases, with 13 bases between the two germline ends. The germline CDR1 and CDR2 sequences are SGHTA and FQGTGA. There are 16 residues in the CDR3. CDR3 bases: TGTGCCAGCAGCTTAACGGCCAGGGACCGAAACACTGAAGCTTTCTTT. Amino acids: CASSLTARDRNTEAFF.

This clone was detected only once. V usage is TRBV9 and J usage is TRBJ2-3; the match to TRBD2 covers 8 bases. The CDR3 sequence is 17 residues long. With V trimmed by 0 bases and J by 4 bases, 10 bases remained unmatched. Per the germline V gene, CDR1 is SGDLS and CDR2 is YYNGEE. CDR3: CASSVGGSGSYPDTQYF. DNA of the CDR3: TGTGCCAGCAGCGTAGGGGGGAGCGGGAGTTACCCAGATACGCAGTATTTT.

Worth noting for this clone: Additional DNA sequences in this sample encode the identical CDR3. The CDR3 loop is CASSVVQGNTGELFF. As DNA, the CDR3 is TGTGCCAGCAGCGTAGTACAGGGCAACACCGGGGAGCTGTTTTTT. V is TRBV9 and J is TRBJ2-2; D might be TRBD1 (6 bases). The CDR3 contains 15 residues. Germline V lookup: CDR1 SGDLS, CDR2 YYNGEE. Trimming left V 0 bases short and J 2 bases short, with 8 bases between.

The V gene is TRBV21-1, the J gene TRBJ2-7. TRBV21-1 is a pseudogene segment. The CDR3 length is 16 residues. This CDR3 is CASSKARLPRSYEQYF. In nucleotides, the CDR3 is TGTGCCAGCAGCAAAGCCCGGCTACCTCGCTCCTACGAGCAGTACTTC.

This clone was counted a single time. The chain has TRBV27 and TRBJ2-3; 12 positions match TRBD2. The junction had 7 bases not matched to a gene; V was cut back by 1 base and J by 2 bases. CDR1 is MNHEY and CDR2 is SMNVEV in the germline V gene (reference sequence). The CDR3 runs to 18 residues. CDR3 amino acids: CASSLFPGLAGITDTQYF. DNA for the CDR3: TGTGCCAGCAGTTTATTCCCCGGACTAGCGGGAATCACAGATACGCAGTATTTT.

The J gene is TRBJ2-1, the V gene TRBV7-9; D call uncertain. V was clipped by 7 bases and J by 9 bases, with 13 bases between them. Germline V gene lookup returns CDR1 SEHNR and CDR2 FQNEAQ (reference sequence). The CDR3 covers 12 residues. The CDR3 here is CASTNQDREQFF. The CDR3 nucleotides are TGTGCCAGCACCAATCAGGACCGTGAGCAGTTCTTC.

V is TRBV5-6 and J is TRBJ1-4; 7 nucleotides line up with TRBD1. The germline V gene has CDR1 SGHDT and CDR2 YYEEEE. The V segment lost 3 bases and the J segment 3 bases; nucleotides outside the gene matches: 5. The CDR3 has 15 residues. The CDR3 protein is CASSSTGQSNEKLFF. The CDR3 region has the DNA TGTGCCAGCAGCTCGACGGGACAGTCTAATGAAAAACTGTTTTTT. The full variable domain, completed using reference TRBV5-6 and TRBJ1-4, is DAGVTQSPTHLIKTRGQQVTLRCSPKSGHDTVSWYQQALGQGPQFIFQYYEEEERQRGNFPDRFSGHQFPNYSSELNVNALLLGDSALYLCASSSTGQSNEKLFFGSGTQLSVL.

V and J are TRBV9 and TRBJ2-5, with 7 bases aligning to TRBD2. CDR1 is SGDLS and CDR2 is YYNGEE in the germline V gene. This CDR3 has 15 amino acids. J was trimmed by 6 bases and V by 0 bases; bases with no gene match: 8. For the CDR3, the DNA is TGTGCCAGCAGCGTAGACGTAGCGGGTGGGAAGACCCAGTACTTC. This gives the protein CASSVDVAGGKTQYF. Looking up the rest from reference TRBV9 and TRBJ2-5 gives the full variable domain: DSGVTQTPKHLITATGQRVTLRCSPRSGDLSVYWYQQSLDQGLQFLIQYYNGEERAKGNILERFSAQQFPDLHSELNLSSLELGDSALYFCASSVDVAGGKTQYFGPGTRLLVL.

A note on this clone: Other nucleotide sequences in the sample specify the same CDR3. The V gene is TRBV7-9, the J gene TRBJ2-7; D unresolved. Per the germline V gene, CDR1 is SEHNR and CDR2 is FQNEAQ (reference sequence). The CDR3 covers 12 residues. V was shortened by 5 bases and J by 3 bases, with 8 bases between the two germline ends. The CDR3 is CASSLRVYEQYF. CDR3 in DNA: TGTGCCAGCAGCCTAAGGGTCTACGAGCAGTACTTC.

V gene TRBV27 combines with J gene TRBJ2-7; 14 nucleotides match TRBD2. The CDR3 length is 20 residues. V was clipped by 0 bases and J by 1 base; unmatched bases: 11. Germline values: CDR1 MNHEY, CDR2 SMNVEV (reference sequence). CDR3 amino acids: CASSLSSRGLAGERSYEQYF. For the CDR3, the DNA is TGTGCCAGCAGTTTATCCTCCAGGGGACTAGCGGGAGAAAGGTCCTACGAGCAGTACTTC.

The V gene is TRBV5-1, the J gene TRBJ2-3; TRBD2 aligns across 11 bases. The CDR3 consists of 18 residues. Germline V lookup: CDR1 SGHRS, CDR2 YFSETQ. V shed 1 base and J 0 bases; nucleotides not matched to a gene: 7. The CDR3 DNA reads TGCGCCAGCAGCTTGCCCCGGACTAGCGGGCAAAGCACAGATACGCAGTATTTT. As protein: CASSLPRTSGQSTDTQYF.

V and J are TRBV7-9 and TRBJ1-2; D is uncertain. Trimming stripped 5 bases from V and 1 base from J, with 11 bases between. The CDR3 contains 14 residues. Germline assignment: CDR1 SEHNR and CDR2 FQNEAQ (reference sequence). Here the CDR3 reads CASSLLGDNYGYTF. CDR3 nucleotide sequence: TGTGCCAGCAGCCTACTTGGAGATAACTATGGCTACACCTTC.

CDR3 amino acids: CSVQGRLVDGYTF. CDR3 sequence (DNA): TGCAGCGTTCAAGGCCGCCTGGTCGATGGCTACACCTTC. This chain joins TRBV29-1 and TRBJ1-2; D remains ambiguous. Germline V gives CDR1 SQVTM, CDR2 ANQGSEA. CDR3 size: 13 residues. The V end lost 5 bases, the J end lost 6 bases, and 16 bases lay between the germline ends.

The CDR3 region has the DNA TGCGCCAGCAGCTTGCTTAGCGTGGCCAAAAACATTCAGTACTTC. It codes for CASSLLSVAKNIQYF. This chain joins TRBV5-1 and TRBJ2-4; D is perhaps TRBD2 (5 bases). The CDR3 is 15 residues long. Germline lookup yields CDR1 SGHRS and CDR2 YFSETQ. The germline V and J ends were trimmed by 1 base and 1 base, with 9 bases remaining between them.

The gene calls are TRBV4-2 and TRBJ2-7; D is undetermined. There are 15 residues in the CDR3. Germline CDR1 and CDR2: LGHNA and YNFKEQ. V lost 0 bases and J 2 bases, leaving 11 bases between the germline ends. CDR3 sequence (DNA): TGTGCCAGCAGCCAAGATGCCTCGACGCCCTACGAGCAGTACTTC. Translation: CASSQDASTPYEQYF.

This rearrangement joins TRBV7-3 to TRBJ2-1; either TRBD1 or TRBD2 may fit D (5 bases each). V lost 5 bases and J lost 4, with 9 bases in between. CDR3 size: 13 residues. Germline V gene data show CDR1 as SGHTA and CDR2 as FQGTGA. The CDR3 loop reads CASSGDLYNEQFF. Here the CDR3 DNA reads TGTGCCAGCAGCGGGGACCTTTACAATGAGCAGTTCTTC.

The chain joins TRBV5-6 to TRBJ2-6; perhaps D is TRBD1 or TRBD2 (5 bases each). Germline CDR1 and CDR2: SGHDT and YYEEEE. This CDR3 is built from 17 residues. The ends were cut back, 5 bases at V and 0 bases at J, with 15 bases in the middle. The CDR3 DNA reads as TGTGCCAGCAGACCCCCGGGACGCCGCTCTGGGGCCAACGTCCTGACTTTC. Amino acids: CASRPPGRRSGANVLTF.

This clone was observed once. This sequence joins TRBV7-6 and TRBJ2-2; 8 bases align to TRBD2. Per germline, CDR1 SGHVS and CDR2 FNYEAQ. J was trimmed by 6 bases and V by 6 bases; bases with no gene match: 15. The CDR3 consists of 17 residues. The DNA of the CDR3 is TGTGCCAGCAGTAATCGCGGGAGGTCTAGGGACCCCGGGGAGCTGTTTTTT. The encoded protein is CASSNRGRSRDPGELFF.

The J gene is TRBJ2-2, the V gene TRBV19; D may be TRBD2 (6 bases). The CDR3 sequence is 17 residues long. Trimming left V 0 bases short and J 0 bases short, with 11 bases between. Germline loops: CDR1 LNHDA, CDR2 SQIVND (reference sequence). The CDR3 here is CASSIEEGLANTGELFF. In DNA, the CDR3 is TGTGCCAGTAGTATAGAGGAGGGGCTAGCGAACACCGGGGAGCTGTTTTTT.

The chain is built from TRBV28 and TRBJ2-7; D may be TRBD2 (6 bases). V was shortened by 7 bases and J by 7 bases, with 20 bases between the two germline ends. The CDR3 totals 14 residues. CDR1 and CDR2 from the germline V gene are MDHEN and SYDVKM. The CDR3 sequence: CASILGTRLGEQYF. For the CDR3, the DNA is TGTGCCAGCATCCTCGGGACTCGTCTAGGAGAGCAGTACTTC.

The V and J genes are TRBV9 and TRBJ2-1, with TRBD2 identical over 7 bases. The CDR3 has 15 amino acids. After removal of 1 base from V and 8 bases from J, the junction contained 9 bases not matched to a gene. CDR1 and CDR2 (germline): SGDLS, YYNGEE. The CDR3 reads CASSVSSTSSYEQFF. In nucleotides, the CDR3 is TGTGCCAGCAGCGTATCTTCGACTAGCTCCTATGAGCAGTTCTTC.

The chain has TRBV5-6 and TRBJ2-5; 10 nucleotides align to TRBD1. The germline V gene has CDR1 SGHDT and CDR2 YYEEEE. This CDR3 is 15 amino acids long. Losses at the gene ends were 4 bases for V and 4 bases for J; bases not matched to a gene: 7. CDR3 DNA: TGTGCCAGCAGCAGCCGACAGGGGGCGGTAGAGACCCAGTACTTC. This encodes CASSSRQGAVETQYF.

This clone has only a few counts. The chain carries TRBV19 and TRBJ2-5, with TRBD2 matching over 8 bases. Unmatched junction bases numbered 18, after V lost 6 bases and J lost 3 bases. CDR1 and CDR2 (germline): LNHDA, SQIVND (reference sequence). The CDR3 runs to 18 residues. The CDR3 protein is CASSPAPGGVLAKETQYF. The DNA for the CDR3 is TGTGCCAGTAGCCCAGCTCCGGGAGGGGTTCTTGCCAAAGAGACCCAGTACTTC.